The next 5 T cell receptor beta chains were all read from a single sample in a study of HIV-infected children after antiretroviral therapy interruption. Treatment defined: PENTA 11 planned treatment interruption arm or continuous ART arm. The TCR library was built from RNA with a 3' RACE protocol and unique molecular identifiers. Each CDR3 protein is one row after TCRdb ran MiXCR on the 3' RACE reads. The repertoire holds some 90,000 distinct CDR3 sequences, with around 6.9% as singletons. The input for sequencing was CD45RA+ CD4+ T cells from PBMCs, pooled from several time points, taken from a donor given antiretroviral therapy, either interrupted or continuous. The subset: naive CD4+ CD45RA+ CD45RO- T cells. The source is a pool of human donors with HIV.

This clonotype was observed at least ten times. This chain joins TRBV2 and TRBJ2-6; possible D gene TRBD1, 6 bases. Germline V CDR1 and CDR2: SNHLY, FYNNEI. Trimming removed 9 bases from V and 1 base from J, with 7 bases in between. The CDR3 sequence is 13 residues long. The CDR3 region is CARQGSGANVLTF. The CDR3 coding sequence is TGTGCCAGACAGGGTTCTGGGGCCAACGTCCTGACTTTC.

The genes are TRBV4-1 and TRBJ2-6; 8 bases agree with TRBD1. This CDR3 spans 16 amino acids. Germline values: CDR1 MGHRA, CDR2 YSYEKL. The V gene end was trimmed by 3 bases and the J gene end by 4 bases; junction bases not matched to a gene: 5. CDR3 sequence (DNA): TGCGCCAGCAGCCACCGGACAGGGTACGGGGCCAACGTCCTGACTTTC. It specifies CASSHRTGYGANVLTF.

V and J are TRBV19 and TRBJ1-5; D gene ambiguous. Trimming pared 3 bases from V and 5 bases from J, leaving 8 bases between. Germline assignment: CDR1 LNHDA and CDR2 SQIVND (reference sequence). The CDR3 is 13 residues long. The CDR3 is CASSIESDQPQHF. CDR3 nucleotide sequence: TGTGCCAGTAGTATCGAATCGGATCAGCCCCAGCATTTT. The full variable domain, its missing parts supplied by reference TRBV19 and TRBJ1-5, is DGGITQSPKYLFRKEGQNVTLSCEQNLNHDAMYWYRQDPGQGLRLIYYSQIVNDFQKGDIAEGYSVSREKKESFPLTVTSAQKNPTAFYLCASSIESDQPQHFGDGTRLSIL.

This clonotype was counted between two and nine times. This chain joins TRBV5-1 and TRBJ2-3, with D hard to call. This CDR3 is built from 12 residues. Germline V gene data show CDR1 as SGHRS and CDR2 as YFSETQ. The V end lost 1 base, the J end lost 6 bases, and 6 bases lay between the germline ends. As DNA, the CDR3 is TGCGCCAGCAGCTTGTTGGCCGATACGCAGTATTTT. Translating it yields CASSLLADTQYF.

This clonotype was observed at least ten times. This chain joins TRBV6-1 and TRBJ2-4, with D possibly matching TRBD1 (5 bases). Trimming took 4 bases from V and 0 from J, leaving 13 bases between them. The CDR3 runs 16 residues. Germline V CDR1 and CDR2: MNHNS, SASEGT. The CDR3 loop is CASSVSDSSAKNIQYF. The CDR3 bases are TGTGCCAGCAGTGTATCCGACAGTTCAGCCAAAAACATTCAGTACTTC.